This record concerns one T cell receptor (beta chain) sequence. Its target is unknown. V lost 0 bases to trimming and J lost 7 bases, with 8 bases between them. The CDR3 is made up of 12 amino acids. Germline lookup yields CDR1 GTSNPN and CDR2 SVGIG (reference sequence). The sample belongs to a study of cytomegalovirus exposure and HLA in healthy donors. Study-level information: Membership in the Caucasian-associated ancestry cluster was found for around four fifths of a few hundred genotyped donors.

Study-level findings and limits: An ancestry cluster, one associated with Asian ancestry, reportedly showed fewer N-insertions than the approximately 700-donor mean in a later analysis. Most CMV-associated TCR beta chains appeared HLA-restricted in a later analysis.

The PCR ran on 60 Vbeta and 13 Jbeta primers. The repertoire was sequenced with immunoSEQ multiplex PCR; TCRdb's copy has only in-frame clones and lacks some. The sample has about 85,000 clones, approximately 80% seen once. The receptor's source is a man aged 50-59 years in good health and CMV-seropositive. Sequenced: PBMCs. The chain uses TRBV30 and TRBJ2-3; no definite D call. The chain's CDR3 is CAWSVQLNTQYF. CDR3 DNA sequence: TGTGCCTGGAGTGTACAACTAAATACGCAGTATTTT.